This T cell receptor (beta chain) was recorded in a study of T-cell memory formation after mild COVID-19. Overall study: Clusters were largely donor specific.

Each CDR3 protein gets one entry after TCRdb re-called the 5' RACE reads with MiXCR. The repertoire holds roughly 480,000 distinct CDR3 sequences, nearly 25% seen once, with 9.5% to 15% in the top ten. This clonotype was recorded at least ten times. J was trimmed by 1 base and V by 7 bases; bases with no gene match: 9. Germline CDR1 and CDR2: MNHEY and SVGEGT. This CDR3 region has 15 residues. The V and J genes are TRBV6-2 or TRBV6-3 and TRBJ2-7, with 8 nucleotides matching TRBD2. The TCR was taken from an adult woman who had mild COVID-19 (a few samples of this study predate the infection). Cell type and time point are not known. The sequencing input was PBMCs or a T cell subset sorted from them (not recorded which). The CDR3 DNA sequence: TGTGCCAGCAACCCGAGCGGGAGTAAATCCTACGAGCAGTACTTC. Protein product: CASNPSGSKSYEQYF.